A single T cell receptor beta chain is shown here with its context. Its antigen is unknown. The authors reverse transcribed roughly 0.5 to 1 ug RNA with random hexamers. The authors amplified TCR beta CDR3 across 54 Vbeta and 13 Jbeta using immunoSEQ multiplex PCR. MiXCR, applied by TCRdb to the immunoSEQ multiplex PCR reads, yields one record per CDR3 protein. The sample carries some 200,000 distinct CDR3 sequences, 90% to 96% recorded once. Germline V lookup: CDR1 MGHRA, CDR2 YSYEKL. This CDR3 is built from 14 residues. V lost 0 bases, J lost 4 bases, and 10 bases lay in between. From blood CD8+ and CD4+ T cells, the TCR beta chain was sequenced. TEMRA cells were enriched by FACS, while CD8+ and CD4+ T cells were obtained through a negative isolation that was performed magnetically. This entry is derived from a study of CD8 T cells in Susac syndrome. General observations from the study: CD4+ T cell repertoires in Susac syndrome exhibited no evidence of clonal expansion.

The J gene is TRBJ2-7, the V gene TRBV4-1; D gene ambiguous. The sequenced material came from CD4+ T cells from PBMCs. The receptor comes from a human donor with Susac syndrome. DNA of the CDR3: TGCGCCAGCAGCCAAGATGCGGCCAGATACGAGCAGTACTTC. This translates into CASSQDAARYEQYF.